One sample yielded the 12 T cell receptor beta chains listed below, sequenced in a study of patients and donors after allogeneic stem cell transplantation. Each CDR3 protein is one row after TCRdb ran MiXCR on the RT-PCR reads. The data show approximately 8,800 distinct CDR3 sequences, around 4.1% seen once. The sample consisted of blood, either unsorted or a sorted T cell fraction (not recorded which). These receptors were collected from a human donor who was either an allogeneic HSCT recipient or a stem cell or donor lymphocyte infusion donor (not recorded which). It is not recorded whose cells these are; they may come from a transplant donor.

In its sample, this clonotype was seen many times. The CDR3 region is CASRRGLTHYGYTF. The DNA for the CDR3 is TGTGCCAGCCGGAGGGGGCTTACTCACTATGGCTACACCTTC. This chain links TRBV28 with TRBJ1-2; 7 positions match TRBD1. This CDR3 is 14 amino acids long. CDR1 and CDR2 from the germline V gene are MDHEN and SYDVKM. The ends lost 8 bases at V and 3 bases at J; junction bases unmatched: 9.

This clonotype was recorded a few times. The V call is TRBV5-4, the J call TRBJ2-1; 12 bases line up with TRBD2. The V gene's germline CDR1 is SGHNT and CDR2 YYREEE (reference sequence). The CDR3 consists of 16 residues. With 4 bases clipped from V and 8 bases from J, the junction kept 10 bases outside the gene matches. CDR3 protein: CASSPGLAGRVHEQFF. CDR3 nucleotides: TGTGCCAGCAGCCCCGGACTAGCGGGACGGGTACATGAGCAGTTCTTC. Looking up the rest from reference TRBV5-4 and TRBJ2-1 gives the full variable domain: ETGVTQSPTHLIKTRGQQVTLRCSSQSGHNTVSWYQQALGQGPQFIFQYYREEENGRGNFPPRFSGLQFPNYSSELNVNALELDDSALYLCASSPGLAGRVHEQFFGPGTRLTVL.

The chain links TRBV18 to TRBJ2-3; 10 bases line up with TRBD2. Germline trimming cut 4 bases from V and 1 base from J; bases unmatched to any gene: 8. Germline CDR1 reads KGHSH; CDR2 reads LQKENI. This CDR3 is built from 17 residues. In DNA form, the CDR3 reads TGTGCCAGCTCACAACCAGGACTAGCGGATGGCACAGATACGCAGTATTTT. It specifies CASSQPGLADGTDTQYF.

This clonotype was seen at least ten times. The chain links TRBV7-9 to TRBJ2-7; D gene uncertain. The CDR3 runs 14 residues. Per germline, CDR1 SEHNR and CDR2 FQNEAQ (reference sequence). The ends were cut back, 4 bases at V and 3 bases at J, with 13 bases in the middle. The CDR3 here is CASSSPLPFYEQYF. In nucleotides, the CDR3 is TGTGCCAGCAGCTCCCCTTTGCCCTTCTACGAGCAGTACTTC.

This clonotype was recorded many times. The chain joins TRBV4-2 to TRBJ2-5, with 13 bases that match TRBD2. Germline assignment: CDR1 LGHNA and CDR2 YNFKEQ. The CDR3 sequence is 16 residues long. V lost 0 bases, J lost 5 bases, and 3 bases stayed unmatched. The CDR3 nucleotides are TGTGCCAGCAGCCAAGAACGGACTAGCGGGAGTGAGACCCAGTACTTC. Protein product: CASSQERTSGSETQYF.

There are many counts of this clonotype. CDR3 loop: CASSVAGERSEQYF. The CDR3 bases are TGTGCCAGCAGCGTAGCGGGAGAGAGGAGCGAGCAGTACTTC. The V and J genes are TRBV9 and TRBJ2-7; maybe TRBD2 (6 bases). This CDR3 is built from 14 residues. Per germline, CDR1 SGDLS and CDR2 YYNGEE. Trimming removed 0 bases from V and 6 bases from J, with 13 bases in between.

Regarding this clonotype: A clone one base away is much larger, so this may be a read error. The chain combines TRBV11-1 with TRBJ2-3; D call uncertain. Germline CDR1 reads SGHAT; CDR2 reads FQDESV (reference sequence). The CDR3 is 15 residues long. The CDR3 nucleotides are TGTGTCAGCAGTTTCTTTGGGGTTAAAACAGATACGCAGTATTTT. As protein: CVSSFFGVKTDTQYF.

This clonotype showed up many times. The chain uses TRBV12-3 or TRBV12-4 and TRBJ2-3, with 13 bases matching TRBD2. The CDR3 covers 15 residues. The V gene end was trimmed by 6 bases and the J gene end by 5 bases; junction bases not matched to a gene: 5. CDR3 bases: TGTGCCAGCAGGTGGACTAGCGGGAGTTTAGATACGCAGTATTTT. Amino acids: CASRWTSGSLDTQYF.

This clonotype was observed many times. The V gene is TRBV7-9, the J gene TRBJ2-1; TRBD2 aligns across 13 bases. The CDR3 consists of 19 residues. V gave up 7 bases and J gave up 5 bases; unmatched junction bases: 17. Looked up from germline, CDR1 is SEHNR and CDR2 is FQNEAQ (reference sequence). The CDR3 region has the DNA TGTGCCAGCACCGTCGGACTAGCGGGAGTTGGCGGATCGGACAATGAGCAGTTCTTC. This encodes CASTVGLAGVGGSDNEQFF.

This clonotype was found many times. V and J are TRBV7-2 and TRBJ1-1, with D unclear. CDR1 SGHTA and CDR2 FQGNSA come from the germline V gene. Trimming pared 1 base from V and 4 bases from J, leaving 4 bases between. CDR3 length: 12 residues. CDR3 residues: CASSLGVTEAFF. The DNA for the CDR3 is TGTGCCAGCAGCTTAGGAGTCACTGAAGCTTTCTTT.

This clonotype appeared many times. The CDR3 here is CASSLGGIGPREQYF. The CDR3 DNA is TGTGCCAGCAGTTTAGGTGGGATTGGCCCACGGGAGCAGTACTTC. The chain carries TRBV28 and TRBJ2-7; no reliable D call. CDR3 length: 15 residues. V lost 2 bases, J lost 7 bases, and 18 bases lay in between. Per the germline V gene, CDR1 is MDHEN and CDR2 is SYDVKM.

In its sample, this clonotype ranks as medium-sized. V and J are TRBV7-9 and TRBJ2-1; 14 bases are a match to TRBD2. V was pared by 3 bases and J by 10 bases, with 8 bases of the junction left unmatched. The CDR3 sequence is 16 residues long. Looked up from germline, CDR1 is SEHNR and CDR2 is FQNEAQ (reference sequence). The CDR3 loop reads CASSLPGGLAGVEQFF. The DNA for the CDR3 is TGTGCCAGCAGCTTGCCGGGGGGACTAGCGGGAGTCGAGCAGTTCTTC.